This T cell receptor (beta chain) was found in a study of beta chain features in type 1 diabetes. CD45RO/CCR7/CD25/CD127/CD95/CD27 staining was used to isolate CD4+ naive, central memory, regulatory and stem cell-like memory cells by sorting. Study-level results: PCR might show a preference for shorter templates, equally across patients and controls.

As every portion of the isolated RNA was reverse transcribed, the sequencing read expressed TCRB transcripts. Measured with immunoSEQ multiplex PCR; TCRdb has only the in-frame clones, and not every one. The data show about 290,000 clones, 8% seen once. This clone has more than one count but fewer than ten. No antigen is known for it. The TCR sequence derives from a woman younger than 30 in good health. Input material: central memory CD4+ T cells from blood.

CDR3 in DNA: TGTGCCAGTAGTAGAGACACCTTGGATGGCTACACCTTC. It yields the protein CASSRDTLDGYTF. The genes are TRBV19 and TRBJ1-2, with unresolved D. The germline CDR1 and CDR2 sequences are LNHDA and SQIVND (reference sequence). This CDR3 is 13 amino acids long. V lost 4 bases, J lost 6 bases, and 12 bases lay in between. The full variable domain, with the rest looked up from reference TRBV19 and TRBJ1-2, is DGGITQSPKYLFRKEGQNVTLSCEQNLNHDAMYWYRQDPGQGLRLIYYSQIVNDFQKGDIAEGYSVSREKKESFPLTVTSAQKNPTAFYLCASSRDTLDGYTFGSGTRLTVV.